The sequence of this TCR beta chain was determined in a study of T-cell reconstitution after alpha-beta-depleted transplantation in children. Whole-study findings and limits: Reported findings indicate that, about two months after transplant, alpha-beta T cells came from several hundred expanded clones, which were derived from non-depleted graft cells. Among T cells one year after transplant, newly produced cells accounted for most counts and diversity.

Notes on this clonotype: Its matching antigen is unknown.

Unique molecular identifiers tagged the TCRbeta library. One entry per CDR3 protein, called by TCRdb with MiXCR from the PCR reads. The repertoire consists of approximately 980,000 distinct CDR3 sequences, with about 29% occurring once and the leading ten covering roughly 30%. With 3 bases clipped from V and 7 bases from J, the junction kept 12 bases outside the gene matches. Germline values: CDR1 ENHRY, CDR2 SYGVKD. The CDR3 loop spans 16 amino acids. This clonotype was obtained from a boy under two years old who had a stem cell transplant for SCID, so the T cells may come from the graft donor. Sequenced material: PBMCs, mostly from graft donor cells, taken 360 days after TCRalphabeta/CD19-depleted stem cell transplant. The chain has TRBV10-3 and TRBJ2-7; the match to TRBD2 covers 10 bases. The CDR3 nucleotides are TGTGCCATCAGTGACACTAGCCTAGCGGGGGCGCGAGAGCAGTACTTC. As protein: CAISDTSLAGAREQYF.